This is a list of T cell receptor beta chains from one sample in a study of Ad26.COV2.S vaccination and SARS-CoV-2 variants. The data were produced by immunoSEQ multiplex PCR, yet TCRdb's version contains in-frame clones alone and is incomplete. This table holds around 100,000 clones, roughly 80% found once. Sequencing used peripheral blood, obtained after recovery from COVID-19. The receptors were gathered from a human donor who had recovered from COVID-19. Each CDR3 is given with its conserved first and last residue. The D gene is left open where the match is weak. The size entry is marked missing in some rows and otherwise reads once, few, many or a size class.

d_call	v_call	j_call	clone_size	cdr3_nt	cdr3_aa
NA	TRBV28	TRBJ2-5	few	TGTGCCAGCAGTCCGGATTTGGGAGGAGAGACCCAGTACTTC	CASSPDLGGETQYF
TRBD1	TRBV19	TRBJ1-2	NA	TGTGCCAGTAAGGGACAGGGGATGGATGGCTACACCTTC	CASKGQGMDGYTF
NA	TRBV7-6	TRBJ2-5	few	TGTGCCAGCAGCGCTTACGAGACCCAGTACTTC	CASSAYETQYF
NA	TRBV11-2	TRBJ1-5	NA	TGTGCCAGCAGCCCCAGGGCAGGTCTGGAAGAGCCCCAGCATTTT	CASSPRAGLEEPQHF
TRBD2	TRBV15	TRBJ2-7	NA	TGTGCCACCAGCAGAGATAGGGAGGGCGAGCAGTACTTC	CATSRDREGEQYF
NA	TRBV5-6	TRBJ2-7	NA	TGTGCCAGCAGCTCTTATGGCGAGCAGTACTTC	CASSSYGEQYF
NA	TRBV5-5	TRBJ1-5	NA	TGTGCCAGCAGCTTGGTGGCGTTGACCGGCAATCAGCCCCAGCATTTT	CASSLVALTGNQPQHF
NA	TRBV19	TRBJ2-7	NA	TGTGCCAGTAGTGTATGGGGGGGCCAGGAGCAGTACTTC	CASSVWGGQEQYF
TRBD1	TRBV29-1	TRBJ2-1	NA	TGCAGCGTTACAGGGGCGATTTGGAATGAGCAGTTCTTC	CSVTGAIWNEQFF
TRBD1	TRBV5-1	TRBJ1-1	once	TGCGCCAGCAGCCCCGGGACAGGGCCCGCTTTTGAAGCTTTCTTT	CASSPGTGPAFEAFF
TRBD1	TRBV25-1	TRBJ2-5	NA	TGTGCCAGCAGTGGAGACAGGGGAGAGACCCAGTACTTC	CASSGDRGETQYF
NA	TRBV28	TRBJ2-7	once	TGTGCCAGCGGCCGGGGGCCCTACGAGCAGTACTTC	CASGRGPYEQYF
NA	TRBV19	TRBJ1-5	once	TGTGCCAGTAATCTCGACGGAGATTACAATCAGCCCCAGCATTTT	CASNLDGDYNQPQHF
NA	TRBV5-1	TRBJ1-4	NA	TGCGCCAGCAGCCGGCAGGGAGAAGATGAAAAACTGTTTTTT	CASSRQGEDEKLFF
NA	TRBV11-2	TRBJ2-7	once	TGTGCCAGCAGCTTAGAATGGTCCTCCTACGAGCAGTACTTC	CASSLEWSSYEQYF
TRBD1	TRBV2	TRBJ2-7	few	TGTGCCAGCAGTGAGCTCGGGGGACAGGCGGTCGAGCAGTACTTC	CASSELGGQAVEQYF
TRBD1	TRBV7-6	TRBJ1-1	once	TGTGCCAGCAGCCCCCGGGACAGGGGTGAAGCTTTCTTT	CASSPRDRGEAFF
NA	TRBV6-1	TRBJ1-1	NA	TGTGCCAGCAGTTATAACAGGGCGGACACTGAAGCTTTCTTT	CASSYNRADTEAFF
TRBD2	TRBV6-4	TRBJ2-2	NA	TGTGCCAGCAGTGCTAGCGGGGAAAACACCGGGGAGCTGTTTTTT	CASSASGENTGELFF
NA	TRBV2	TRBJ1-4	NA	TGTGCCAGCAGTGAACAGTCAGCCAATGAAAAACTGTTTTTT	CASSEQSANEKLFF
NA	TRBV19	TRBJ1-5	once	TGTGCCGGGTCTTGGGTTGGTAATCAGCCCCAGCATTTT	CAGSWVGNQPQHF
TRBD1	TRBV6-1	TRBJ2-3	NA	TGTGCCAGCAGTGAAAGCGGGACAGGGGGCAAAGATACGCAGTATTTT	CASSESGTGGKDTQYF
NA	TRBV5-3	TRBJ2-5	NA	TGTGCCAGAAGCCGGGAAAAGGGGCGGGACCGGCCGGTAGAGACCCAGTACTTC	CARSREKGRDRPVETQYF
NA	TRBV2	TRBJ2-7	NA	TGTGCCAGCAGTTTTTGGGGGGGGGCAGGCTCCGAGCAGTACTTC	CASSFWGGAGSEQYF
NA	TRBV28	TRBJ1-4	once	TGTGCCAGCCGACGGGCCGGGGCAGGTGAAAAACTGTTTTTT	CASRRAGAGEKLFF
NA	TRBV29-1	TRBJ1-1	NA	TGCAGCGCCGAAGCAGGGTCGGGGACTGAAGCTTTCTTT	CSAEAGSGTEAFF
NA	TRBV28	TRBJ1-1	NA	TGTGCCAGCAGTTCACCTCAGAACACTGAAGCTTTCTTT	CASSSPQNTEAFF
TRBD2	TRBV9	TRBJ2-5	NA	TGTGCCAGCAGCGTACAGGCTAGCGGGGGACGGGAGACCCAGTACTTC	CASSVQASGGRETQYF